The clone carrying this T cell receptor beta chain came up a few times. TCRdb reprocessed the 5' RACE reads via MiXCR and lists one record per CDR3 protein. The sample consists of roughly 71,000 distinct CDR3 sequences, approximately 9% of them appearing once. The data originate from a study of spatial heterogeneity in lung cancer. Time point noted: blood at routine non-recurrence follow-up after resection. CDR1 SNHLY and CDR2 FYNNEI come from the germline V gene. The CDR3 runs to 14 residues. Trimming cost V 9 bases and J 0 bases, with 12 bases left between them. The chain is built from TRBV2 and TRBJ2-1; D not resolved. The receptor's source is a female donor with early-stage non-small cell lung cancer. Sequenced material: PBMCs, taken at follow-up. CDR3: CASHAESSYNEQFF. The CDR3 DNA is TGTGCCAGTCACGCCGAAAGCTCCTACAATGAGCAGTTCTTC.